This T cell receptor beta chain was sequenced during a study of blood T cells in healthy people across ages. Overall study findings and caveats: Among T cells, TCR beta diversity per million cells dropped roughly linearly as age rose. Researchers report that TCR beta diversity correlated strongly with naive T cell percentage.

As to this clonotype: Its antigen is as yet unknown.

The V segment lost 5 bases and the J segment 8 bases; nucleotides outside the gene matches: 10. The CDR3 totals 14 residues. Germline V gene data show CDR1 as SEHNR and CDR2 as FQNEAQ (reference sequence). Combining a sample-barcoded 5' primer with a J-beta primer mix, a second PCR ran for about 6 to 11 cycles. TCRdb passed the 5' RACE reads through MiXCR, listing each CDR3 protein once. The sample shows approximately 1,700,000 distinct CDR3 sequences, 35% to 50% of them seen only once. Each sample used at least 6.5 million PBMCs. The authors extracted at least 5.5 micrograms of total RNA per sample. Material: blood. The V gene is TRBV7-9, the J gene TRBJ1-2; 8 bases match TRBD1. The sequence derives from a human donor in good health. The CDR3 region has the DNA TGTGCCAGCAGCCCAACACAGGGGGGAAGAGGCTACACCTTC. It is translated as CASSPTQGGRGYTF.